This T cell receptor (beta chain) was obtained from a study of low-dose radiotherapy and immunotherapy resistance in tumors. Study overall: Patients of Cohort 1 had 0.5 Gy fractions every 2 weeks, which summed to 6.5 Gy.

Germline loops: CDR1 LGHNA, CDR2 YNFKEQ. This CDR3 has 16 amino acids. V shed 0 bases, J shed 3 bases, and the junction held 3 bases outside the gene matches. With TRAV- and TRBV-specific primers, first-strand cDNA was made, covering the alpha and beta chains. PCR amplification of the TCRs was performed with Phusion for 20 PCR cycles, and it relied on a constant-region primer together with a V-primer adapter. TCRdb ran MiXCR on the reads and lists one entry per CDR3 protein. The data contain some 100,000 distinct CDR3 sequences, less than 25% of them singletons. This clonotype was recorded many times. Time point of the sample: after trial treatment. Treatment denoted: LDRT plus nivolumab, ipilimumab, low-dose cyclophosphamide and aspirin (RACIN trial).

The V call is TRBV4-2, the J call TRBJ2-1; 9 nucleotides align to TRBD2. The starting material was PBMCs, obtained after low-dose radiotherapy plus immunotherapy. The sequence was obtained from a male donor with prostate cancer. The CDR3 loop is CASSQDSGGYYNEQFF. CDR3 sequence (DNA): TGTGCCAGCAGCCAAGATAGCGGGGGCTACTACAATGAGCAGTTCTTC.